This T cell receptor (beta chain) was recorded in a study of response to subunit inactivated influenza vaccine. TCRdb fed the RT-PCR reads into MiXCR, producing one record per CDR3 protein. The profile shows more than 700,000 distinct CDR3 sequences, 21% of them singletons. This clonotype was observed a handful of times. Its antigen is still unknown. The V end was cut by 0 bases, the J end by 5 bases, with 17 bases between. Looked up from germline, CDR1 is MGHRA and CDR2 is YSYEKL. The CDR3 runs to 17 residues. Study conclusions and caveats: T cells newly recruited by each seasonal influenza vaccination are few, the authors suggested.

This receptor was identified in a man aged 50 to 59 who received an inactivated influenza vaccine. The genes are TRBV4-1 and TRBJ1-5; D is undetermined. The sample here was PBMCs from blood, taken about 5 days after vaccination. The CDR3 nucleotides are TGCGCCAGCAGCCAAGATGGAGGGCAGGCTGGGTATCAGCCCCAGCATTTT. This translates into CASSQDGGQAGYQPQHF.